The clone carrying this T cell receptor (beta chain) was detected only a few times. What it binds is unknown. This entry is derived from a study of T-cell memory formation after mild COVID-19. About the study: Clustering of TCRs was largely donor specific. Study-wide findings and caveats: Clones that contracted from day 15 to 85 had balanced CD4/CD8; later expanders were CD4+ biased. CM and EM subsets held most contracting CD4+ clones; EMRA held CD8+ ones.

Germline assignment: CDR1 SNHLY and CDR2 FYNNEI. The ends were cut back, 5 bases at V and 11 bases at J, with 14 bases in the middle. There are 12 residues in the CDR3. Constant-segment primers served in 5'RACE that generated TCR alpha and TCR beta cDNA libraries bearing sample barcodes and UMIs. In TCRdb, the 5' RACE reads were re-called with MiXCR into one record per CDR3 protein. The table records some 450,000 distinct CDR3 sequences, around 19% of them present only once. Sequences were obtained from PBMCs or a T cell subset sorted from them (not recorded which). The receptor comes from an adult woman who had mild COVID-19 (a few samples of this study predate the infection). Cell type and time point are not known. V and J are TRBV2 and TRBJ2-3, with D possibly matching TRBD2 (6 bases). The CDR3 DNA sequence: TGTGCCAGCAGTCCGACCGCAGCGGGGCAGTATTTT. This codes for CASSPTAAGQYF.